The 11 T cell receptor beta chains listed next were all sequenced from one sample in a study of T cells in localized non-small cell lung cancer. Using immunoSEQ multiplex PCR, the repertoire was profiled, and TCRdb retains in-frame clones only, with some absent. This sample has some 37,000 clones; around nine tenths occur once, and the top ten carry around 2.9%. Sequenced material: peripheral blood, taken before any cancer treatment. These receptors all come from a woman aged 35-75 years with stage I lung adenocarcinoma.

The chain employs TRBV27 and TRBJ2-5; D perhaps matches TRBD1 (6 bases). Trimming stripped 1 base from V and 2 bases from J, with 14 bases between. The CDR3 extends over 16 amino acids. Germline V gene sequence: CDR1 MNHEY, CDR2 SMNVEV (reference sequence). The CDR3 sequence is CASSLYRPTGQETQYF. In DNA, the CDR3 is TGTGCCAGCAGTTTATATCGCCCGACAGGACAAGAGACCCAGTACTTC.

This clone was found a few times. This chain connects TRBV27 to TRBJ2-1; TRBD1 aligns across 8 bases. Germline trimming cut 6 bases from V and 4 bases from J; bases unmatched to any gene: 8. CDR1 is MNHEY, CDR2 SMNVEV, per germline (reference sequence). This CDR3 contains 15 residues. The CDR3 region has the DNA TGTGCCAGCAGCCCCACAGGGGGTACATACAATGAGCAGTTCTTC. This gives the protein CASSPTGGTYNEQFF.

The rearrangement joins TRBV29-1 to TRBJ1-2; D is uncertain. CDR3 length equals 11 residues. Per the germline V gene, CDR1 is SQVTM and CDR2 is ANQGSEA. The V and J ends lost 2 bases and 3 bases respectively, with 4 bases between them. CDR3 sequence (DNA): TGCAGCGTTGAATCAGACTATGGCTACACCTTC. It translates to CSVESDYGYTF.

Comment on this clone: A read error may produce the germline difference seen at one junction end. J is TRBJ1-4 and V is TRBV19, with D possibly TRBD1 on 5 matching bases. The CDR3 is made up of 14 amino acids. CDR1 is LNHDA and CDR2 is SQIVND in the germline V gene (reference sequence). CDR3 amino acids: CASSLRGPKEKLFF. The CDR3 DNA reads as TGTGCCAGTAGTCTCCGGGGCCCTAAGGAAAAACTGTTTTTT.

The chain joins TRBV5-1 to TRBJ2-1, with TRBD2 identical over 12 bases. The CDR3 runs 16 residues. The germline V gene encodes CDR1 SGHRS and CDR2 YFSETQ. V gave up 0 bases and J gave up 10 bases; unmatched junction bases: 8. The chain's CDR3 is CASSLGTASGREEQFF. The CDR3 nucleotides read TGCGCCAGCAGCTTGGGTACGGCTAGCGGGAGGGAAGAGCAGTTCTTC.

In this sample, this clone turned up once. This sequence joins TRBV6-4 and TRBJ1-5; D possibly corresponds to TRBD1 (5 bases). This CDR3 region has 15 residues. The germline gives CDR1 MRHNA, CDR2 SNTAGT. V lost 7 bases, J lost 0 bases, and 13 bases lay in between. The CDR3 protein is CASTRGGDSNQPQHF. The CDR3 DNA sequence: TGTGCCAGCACAAGGGGAGGGGATAGCAATCAGCCCCAGCATTTT.

The rearrangement links TRBV16 to TRBJ2-7, with 9 bases that match TRBD2. Trimming at V came to 3 bases and at J to 0 bases, leaving 9 bases not matched to a gene. Germline V gene sequence: CDR1 KGHSY, CDR2 FQNENV. The CDR3 spans 17 residues. The CDR3 loop is CASSHWAGGPLSYEQYF. DNA for the CDR3: TGTGCCAGCAGCCACTGGGCGGGAGGGCCCCTCTCCTACGAGCAGTACTTC.

The chain combines TRBV2 with TRBJ2-7; TRBD2 matches at 13 bases. This CDR3 comprises 13 residues. In germline, CDR1 is SNHLY, CDR2 FYNNEI. The trim removed 10 bases at V and 3 bases at J, leaving 3 bases unmatched. The CDR3 region is CATGLAGVYEQYF. In DNA form, the CDR3 reads TGTGCCACCGGACTAGCGGGAGTCTACGAGCAGTACTTC.

The rearrangement links TRBV28 to TRBJ2-3; TRBD2 aligns across 10 bases. The CDR3 has 16 amino acids. Per germline, CDR1 MDHEN and CDR2 SYDVKM. Trimming took 5 bases from V and 3 from J; bases not matched to a gene: 8. The DNA of the CDR3 is TGTGCCAGCAGTCCCCCAGCGGGAGGGGGGACAGATACGCAGTATTTT. Protein product: CASSPPAGGGTDTQYF. The full variable domain, its missing parts supplied by reference TRBV28 and TRBJ2-3, is DVKVTQSSRYLVKRTGEKVFLECVQDMDHENMFWYRQDPGLGLRLIYFSYDVKMKEKGDIPEGYSVSREKKERFSLILESASTNQTSMYLCASSPPAGGGTDTQYFGPGTRLTVL.

The V call is TRBV19, the J call TRBJ2-3, with 10 bases identical to TRBD2. Trimming took 8 bases from V and 9 from J; bases not matched to a gene: 8. Germline-derived CDR1 and CDR2 are LNHDA and SQIVND (reference sequence). This CDR3 has 13 residues. Here the CDR3 DNA reads TGTGCCAGTGCTAGCGGGGGTCCTGTGACGCAGTATTTT. This translates into CASASGGPVTQYF.

This chain joins TRBV11-3 and TRBJ2-1; 9 nucleotides align to TRBD2. CDR1 is SGHNT and CDR2 is YENEEA in the germline V gene. The length of the CDR3 is 15 residues. With 1 base clipped from V and 7 bases from J, the junction kept 5 bases outside the gene matches. This chain's CDR3 is CASSLGVAGVNEQFF. The CDR3 DNA sequence: TGTGCCAGCAGCTTAGGGGTAGCGGGAGTAAATGAGCAGTTCTTC.